The 22 T cell receptor beta chains listed next were all sequenced from one sample in a study of blood T cell repertoires in COVID-19 (dated by TCRdb to the early 2020s). Library generation was performed with the immunoSEQ multiplex PCR assay. This immuneACCESS table, as held by TCRdb, lists in-frame sequences with V and J called but not all clones. Of the missing ones, under half trace to an unresolved V gene in checked studies; the others have no known cause. The table for this sample lists 75,000 to 90,000 clones; around nine tenths of them were counted only once. The ten largest clones represent about 5% of the sample. The sequencing sample was made of peripheral blood. The source is a man aged 50 to 60 with active or convalescent COVID-19.

The rearrangement links TRBV28 to TRBJ2-7, with 9 bases identical to TRBD1. The ends lost 5 bases at V and 4 bases at J; junction bases unmatched: 9. From germline, CDR1 is MDHEN and CDR2 SYDVKM. The CDR3 is made up of 15 amino acids. CDR3 nucleotides: TGTGCCAGCAGTATCACCGGGACAGGGCAATACGAGCAGTACTTC. It encodes CASSITGTGQYEQYF.

V is TRBV24-1 and J is TRBJ2-2; D is unresolved. V gave up 6 bases and J gave up 5 bases, with 6 bases separating them. This CDR3 comprises 12 residues. Looked up from germline, CDR1 is KGHDR and CDR2 is SFDVKD. The chain's CDR3 is CATSPRTGELFF. The CDR3 nucleotides read TGTGCCACCAGTCCGCGGACCGGGGAGCTGTTTTTT.

The chain combines TRBV3-1 (or the pseudogene TRBV3-2) with TRBJ1-1; unclear D gene. V lost 1 base, J lost 0 bases, and 6 bases lay in between. Germline lookup yields CDR1 LGHDT and CDR2 YNNKEL (reference sequence). The CDR3 has 14 residues. This CDR3 reads CASSQAGLNTEAFF. CDR3 in DNA: TGTGCCAGCAGCCAAGCAGGTTTGAACACTGAAGCTTTCTTT.

V gene TRBV7-9 combines with J gene TRBJ2-4, with unresolved D. Trimming stripped 2 bases from V and 0 bases from J, with 11 bases between. CDR1 is SEHNR, CDR2 FQNEAQ, per germline (reference sequence). The CDR3 covers 16 residues. The CDR3: CASSLNTRLAKNIQYF. CDR3 DNA: TGTGCCAGCAGCTTAAACACCAGGTTAGCCAAAAACATTCAGTACTTC. The entire variable domain, with the rest obtained from reference TRBV7-9 and TRBJ2-4, is as follows: DTGVSQNPRHKITKRGQNVTFRCDPISEHNRLYWYRQTLGQGPEFLTYFQNEAQLEKSRLLSDRFSAERPKGSFSTLEIQRTEQGDSAMYLCASSLNTRLAKNIQYFGAGTRLSVL.

The chain employs TRBV6-6 and TRBJ1-5; D perhaps matches TRBD1 (6 bases). Germline lookup yields CDR1 MNHNY and CDR2 SVGAGI (reference sequence). Deletions cut 8 bases from V and 5 bases from J, with 22 bases between. The CDR3 has 16 residues. CDR3 in amino acids: CASSKEWAGTHQPQHF. The DNA for the CDR3 is TGTGCCAGCTCAAAGGAGTGGGCAGGGACACATCAGCCCCAGCATTTT.

V usage is TRBV7-8 and J usage is TRBJ2-3; tentatively, D is TRBD2 (7 bases). The germline V and J ends were trimmed by 2 bases and 0 bases, with 15 bases remaining between them. Germline loops: CDR1 SGHVS, CDR2 FQNEAQ. CDR3 length: 17 residues. CDR3 sequence reads: CASSLFGGGLSTDTQYF. In DNA form, the CDR3 reads TGTGCCAGCAGCTTATTCGGCGGGGGCCTTAGCACAGATACGCAGTATTTT.

This chain connects TRBV10-2 to TRBJ2-7; TRBD1 aligns across 9 bases. This CDR3 has 15 amino acids. With 0 bases clipped from V and 2 bases from J, the junction kept 2 bases outside the gene matches. Per the germline V gene, CDR1 is WSHSY and CDR2 is SAAADI. The CDR3 DNA reads TGCGCCAGCAGTGAGTCCGGGACAGGGACCTACGAGCAGTACTTC. Its translation: CASSESGTGTYEQYF.

The chain joins TRBV28 to TRBJ2-2, with a weak D call TRBD2 (5 bases). The germline V gene has CDR1 MDHEN and CDR2 SYDVKM. CDR3 length equals 14 residues. The ends were cut back, 11 bases at V and 0 bases at J, with 13 bases in the middle. This CDR3 reads CAATRGTNTGELFF. Written as DNA, the CDR3 is TGTGCCGCCACGAGAGGGACGAACACCGGGGAGCTGTTTTTT.

The V and J genes are TRBV7-9 and TRBJ2-3; D gene ambiguous. Trimming left V 6 bases short and J 9 bases short, with 13 bases between. The CDR3 extends over 12 amino acids. CDR1 is SEHNR and CDR2 is FQNEAQ in the germline V gene (reference sequence). In DNA, the CDR3 is TGTGCCAGCAGGTCAGAGGCCCCAACGCAGTATTTT. Translation: CASRSEAPTQYF.

The chain links TRBV9 to TRBJ2-7; 7 nucleotides line up with TRBD1. The CDR3 has 15 residues. CDR1 is SGDLS and CDR2 is YYNGEE in the germline V gene. V was clipped by 0 bases and J by 4 bases; unmatched bases: 7. CDR3 bases: TGTGCCAGCAGCGTAGAGGCAGGGGGAGTTTACGAGCAGTACTTC. Translated, it gives CASSVEAGGVYEQYF.

The DNA for the CDR3 is TGTGCCAGTAGACAGGAAAATAATTCACCCCTCCACTTT. As protein: CASRQENNSPLHF. The rearrangement joins TRBV28 to TRBJ1-6, with D perhaps matching TRBD1 (6 bases). V dropped 9 bases and J dropped 5 bases, with 11 bases sitting between them. Germline assignment: CDR1 MDHEN and CDR2 SYDVKM. The CDR3 is 13 amino acids. Together with reference TRBV28 and TRBJ1-6, the CDR3 gives the full variable domain: DVKVTQSSRYLVKRTGEKVFLECVQDMDHENMFWYRQDPGLGLRLIYFSYDVKMKEKGDIPEGYSVSREKKERFSLILESASTNQTSMYLCASRQENNSPLHFGNGTRLTVT.

The rearrangement links TRBV20-1 to TRBJ1-1; 7 bases fit TRBD1. Trimming took 3 bases from V and 2 from J; bases not matched to a gene: 15. The CDR3 is 17 residues long. Germline V lookup: CDR1 DFQATT, CDR2 SNEGSKA (reference sequence). In DNA, the CDR3 is TGCAGTGCTAGTGGGAGGGGGCGAGGACAGAGAAACACTGAAGCTTTCTTT. Amino acid sequence: CSASGRGRGQRNTEAFF.

The chain couples TRBV11-2 to TRBJ2-7; TRBD2 agrees at 7 bases. The CDR3 is 14 amino acids. The V segment lost 2 bases and the J segment 4 bases; nucleotides outside the gene matches: 5. Germline lookup yields CDR1 SGHAT and CDR2 FQNNGV. The CDR3 spells CASSLWGGEYEQYV. The CDR3 nucleotides read TGTGCCAGCAGCTTATGGGGGGGGGAGTACGAGCAGTACGTC.

The rearrangement joins TRBV6-5 to TRBJ1-2; D perhaps matches TRBD1 (6 bases). The germline gives CDR1 MNHEY, CDR2 SVGAGI. V was trimmed by 7 bases and J by 5 bases, leaving 14 bases between them. The CDR3 length is 13 residues. DNA of the CDR3: TGTGCCAGCACCTCTGGACAGTTGTATGGCTACACCTTC. Amino acid sequence: CASTSGQLYGYTF.

This chain connects TRBV6-5 to TRBJ2-5, with 9 bases fitting TRBD1. CDR1 and CDR2 (germline): MNHEY, SVGAGI. V was pared by 7 bases and J by 9 bases, with 6 bases of the junction left unmatched. CDR3 length: 12 residues. Here the CDR3 reads CASNPDRGAQYF. Here the CDR3 DNA reads TGTGCCAGCAACCCTGACAGGGGGGCCCAGTACTTC.

The DNA of the CDR3 is TGTGCCAGCAGCTGGGACAGCTCTGGAAACACCATATATTTT. It specifies CASSWDSSGNTIYF. The V gene is TRBV7-6, the J gene TRBJ1-3; 7 nucleotides agree with TRBD1. Per germline, CDR1 SGHVS and CDR2 FNYEAQ. CDR3 length equals 14 residues. The V and J ends lost 4 bases and 0 bases, in that order; junction bases with no gene match: 0.

This clone was detected once. The V and J genes are TRBV2 and TRBJ1-2; a weak D match, TRBD1 (5 bases). CDR3 length: 14 amino acids. Between the trimmed V and J ends, which lost 7 bases and 8 bases, there was a span of 20 bases. Per the germline V gene, CDR1 is SNHLY and CDR2 is FYNNEI. CDR3 loop: CASTGGGGAAGYTF. CDR3 coding DNA: TGTGCCAGCACCGGGGGTGGAGGTGCGGCCGGCTACACCTTC.

This chain joins TRBV7-8 and TRBJ2-5; TRBD2 aligns across 10 bases. The CDR3 length is 16 residues. V lost 1 base, J lost 5 bases, and 7 bases stayed unmatched. CDR1 and CDR2 (germline): SGHVS, FQNEAQ. CDR3 amino acids: CASSLERGGSGETQYF. In DNA, the CDR3 is TGTGCCAGCAGCTTAGAGCGGGGGGGAAGTGGGGAGACCCAGTACTTC.

The V and J genes are TRBV19 and TRBJ1-5; D is ambiguous. In germline, CDR1 is LNHDA, CDR2 SQIVND (reference sequence). V was cut by 5 bases and J by 3 bases, with 20 bases left in between. CDR3 size: 17 residues. The CDR3 region is CASSVPFRASANQPQHF. The DNA of the CDR3 is TGTGCCAGTAGTGTCCCGTTTCGAGCGTCGGCCAATCAGCCCCAGCATTTT.

This clone occurred once. This chain joins TRBV6-5 and TRBJ1-5; TRBD1 aligns across 9 bases. After removal of 4 bases from V and 6 bases from J, the junction contained 4 bases not matched to a gene. In germline, CDR1 is MNHEY, CDR2 SVGAGI. The CDR3 consists of 14 residues. The chain's CDR3 is CASSFGQGSQPQHF. CDR3 nucleotides: TGTGCCAGCAGTTTCGGACAGGGGAGTCAGCCCCAGCATTTT.

The V and J genes are TRBV4-3 and TRBJ1-6; D ambiguous. CDR3 length: 17 residues. V was clipped by 0 bases and J by 3 bases, with 12 bases between them. The germline V gene encodes CDR1 LGHNA and CDR2 YSLEER. The CDR3 here is CASSQDVISSYNSPLHF. DNA of the CDR3: TGCGCCAGCAGCCAAGATGTAATTAGCAGCTATAATTCACCCCTCCACTTT.

V gene TRBV5-1 combines with J gene TRBJ1-6; 8 bases are shared with TRBD1. CDR3 length: 16 amino acids. Looked up from germline, CDR1 is SGHRS and CDR2 is YFSETQ. The V gene end was trimmed by 0 bases and the J gene end by 8 bases; junction bases not matched to a gene: 7. In DNA form, the CDR3 reads TGCGCCAGCAGCTTGGCCCCGGGACAGGTGGATTCACCCCTCCACTTT. Encoded protein: CASSLAPGQVDSPLHF.